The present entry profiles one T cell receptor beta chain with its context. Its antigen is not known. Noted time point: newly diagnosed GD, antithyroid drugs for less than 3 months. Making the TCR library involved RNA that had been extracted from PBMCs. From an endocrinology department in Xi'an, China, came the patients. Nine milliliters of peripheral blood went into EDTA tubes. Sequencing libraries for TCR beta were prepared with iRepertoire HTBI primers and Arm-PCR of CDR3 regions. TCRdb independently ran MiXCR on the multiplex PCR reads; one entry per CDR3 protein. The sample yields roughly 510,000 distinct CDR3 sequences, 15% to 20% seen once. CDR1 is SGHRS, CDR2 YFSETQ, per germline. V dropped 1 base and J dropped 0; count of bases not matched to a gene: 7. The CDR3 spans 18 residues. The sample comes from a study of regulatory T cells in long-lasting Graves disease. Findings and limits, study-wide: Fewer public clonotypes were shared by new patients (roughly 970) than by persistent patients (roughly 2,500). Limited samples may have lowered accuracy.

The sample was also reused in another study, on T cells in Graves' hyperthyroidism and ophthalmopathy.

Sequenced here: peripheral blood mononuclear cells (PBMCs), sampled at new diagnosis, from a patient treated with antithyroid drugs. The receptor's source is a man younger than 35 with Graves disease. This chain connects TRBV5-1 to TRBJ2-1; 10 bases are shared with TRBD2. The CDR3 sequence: CASSLSLAGVPSYNEQFF. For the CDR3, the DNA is TGCGCCAGCAGCTTGAGTCTAGCGGGAGTACCCTCCTACAATGAGCAGTTCTTC.